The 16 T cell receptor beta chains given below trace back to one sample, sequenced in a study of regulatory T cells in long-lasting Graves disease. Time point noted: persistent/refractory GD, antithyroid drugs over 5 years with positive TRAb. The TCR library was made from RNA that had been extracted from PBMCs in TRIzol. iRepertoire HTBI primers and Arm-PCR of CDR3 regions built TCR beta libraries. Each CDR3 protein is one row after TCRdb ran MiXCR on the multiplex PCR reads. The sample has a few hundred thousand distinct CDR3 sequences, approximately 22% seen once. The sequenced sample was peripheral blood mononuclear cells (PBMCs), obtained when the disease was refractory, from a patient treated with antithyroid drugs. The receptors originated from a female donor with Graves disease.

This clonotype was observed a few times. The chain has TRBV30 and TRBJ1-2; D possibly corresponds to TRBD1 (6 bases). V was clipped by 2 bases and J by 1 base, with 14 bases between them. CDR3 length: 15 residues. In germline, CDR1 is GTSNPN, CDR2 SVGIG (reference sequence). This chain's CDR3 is CAWSTADSYNYGYTF. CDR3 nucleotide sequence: TGTGCCTGGAGTACTGCGGACAGCTATAACTATGGCTACACCTTC. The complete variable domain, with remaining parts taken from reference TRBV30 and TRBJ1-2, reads SQTIHQWPATLVQPVGSPLSLECTVEGTSNPNLYWYRQAAGRGLQLLFYSVGIGQISSEVPQNLSASRPQDRQFILSSKKLLLSDSGFYLCAWSTADSYNYGYTFGSGTRLTVV.

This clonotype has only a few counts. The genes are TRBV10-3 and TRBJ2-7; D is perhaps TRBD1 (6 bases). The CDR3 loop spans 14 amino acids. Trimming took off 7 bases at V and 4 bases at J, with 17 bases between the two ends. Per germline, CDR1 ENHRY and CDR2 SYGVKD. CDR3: CAIKTSGTRYEQYF. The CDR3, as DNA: TGTGCCATCAAGACATCCGGGACACGATACGAGCAGTACTTC.

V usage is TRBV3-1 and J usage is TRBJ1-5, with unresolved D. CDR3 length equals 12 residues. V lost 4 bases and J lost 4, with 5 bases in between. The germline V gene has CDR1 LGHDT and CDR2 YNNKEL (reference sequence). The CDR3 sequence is CASSRANQPQHF. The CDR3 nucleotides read TGTGCCAGCAGCCGCGCAAATCAGCCCCAGCATTTT.

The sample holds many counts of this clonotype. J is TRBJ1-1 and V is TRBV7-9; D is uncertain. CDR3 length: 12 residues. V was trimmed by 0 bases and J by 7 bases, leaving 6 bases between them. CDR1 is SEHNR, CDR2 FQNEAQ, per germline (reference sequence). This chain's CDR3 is CASSLAQREAFF. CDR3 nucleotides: TGTGCCAGCAGCTTAGCGCAGCGTGAAGCTTTCTTT.

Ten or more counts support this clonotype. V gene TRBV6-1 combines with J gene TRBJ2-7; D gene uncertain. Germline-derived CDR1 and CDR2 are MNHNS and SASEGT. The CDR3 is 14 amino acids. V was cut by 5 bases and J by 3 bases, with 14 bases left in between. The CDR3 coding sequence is TGTGCCAGCAGTAAACCTCGCCTCTTCTACGAGCAGTACTTC. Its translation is CASSKPRLFYEQYF.

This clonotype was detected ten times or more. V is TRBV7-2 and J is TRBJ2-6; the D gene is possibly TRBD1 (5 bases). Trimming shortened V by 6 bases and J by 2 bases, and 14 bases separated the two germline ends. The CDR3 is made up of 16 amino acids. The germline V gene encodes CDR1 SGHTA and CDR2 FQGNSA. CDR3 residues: CASRSRVLAGANVLTF. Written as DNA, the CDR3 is TGTGCCAGCAGGTCCAGGGTACTGGCTGGGGCCAACGTCCTGACTTTC.

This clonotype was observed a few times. This CDR3 reads CASSLVSLAGGYNEQFF. The CDR3 nucleotides are TGTGCCAGCAGTTTAGTTTCGTTAGCGGGAGGGTACAATGAGCAGTTCTTC. This rearrangement joins TRBV28 to TRBJ2-1, with 11 bases matching TRBD2. V was clipped by 2 bases and J by 4 bases; unmatched bases: 7. Germline CDR1 and CDR2: MDHEN and SYDVKM. This CDR3 region has 17 residues. The full variable domain, in which reference TRBV28 and TRBJ2-1 provide the parts outside the CDR3, is DVKVTQSSRYLVKRTGEKVFLECVQDMDHENMFWYRQDPGLGLRLIYFSYDVKMKEKGDIPEGYSVSREKKERFSLILESASTNQTSMYLCASSLVSLAGGYNEQFFGPGTRLTVL.

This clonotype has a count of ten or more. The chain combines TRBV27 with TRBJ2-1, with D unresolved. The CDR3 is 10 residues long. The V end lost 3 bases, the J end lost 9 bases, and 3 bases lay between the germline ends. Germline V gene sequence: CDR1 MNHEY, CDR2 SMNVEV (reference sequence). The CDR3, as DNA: TGTGCCAGCAGTTTTGGTGAGCAGTTCTTC. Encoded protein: CASSFGEQFF.

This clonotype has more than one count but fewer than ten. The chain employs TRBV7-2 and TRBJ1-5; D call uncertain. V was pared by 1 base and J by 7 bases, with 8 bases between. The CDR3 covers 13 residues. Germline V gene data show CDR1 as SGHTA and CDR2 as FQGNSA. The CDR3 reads CASSLGLFQPQHF. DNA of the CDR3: TGTGCCAGCAGCTTAGGGTTGTTCCAGCCCCAGCATTTT.

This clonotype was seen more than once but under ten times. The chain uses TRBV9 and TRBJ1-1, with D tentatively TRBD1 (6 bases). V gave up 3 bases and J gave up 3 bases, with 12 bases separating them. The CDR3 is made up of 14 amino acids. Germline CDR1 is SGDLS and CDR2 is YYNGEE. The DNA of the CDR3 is TGTGCCAGCAGCGACAGACAGGTGGACACTGAAGCTTTCTTT. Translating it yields CASSDRQVDTEAFF.

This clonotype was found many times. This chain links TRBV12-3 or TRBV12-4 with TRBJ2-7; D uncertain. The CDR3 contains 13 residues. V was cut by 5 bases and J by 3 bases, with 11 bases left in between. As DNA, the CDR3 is TGTGCCAGCAGTCTCGACACTTACTACGAGCAGTACTTC. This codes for CASSLDTYYEQYF.

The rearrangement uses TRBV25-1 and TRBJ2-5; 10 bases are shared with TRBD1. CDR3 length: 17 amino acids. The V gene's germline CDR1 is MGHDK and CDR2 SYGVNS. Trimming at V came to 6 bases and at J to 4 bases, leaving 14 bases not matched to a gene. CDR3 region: CASSSGTGVGWAETQYF. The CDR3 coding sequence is TGTGCCAGCAGCTCCGGGACAGGGGTGGGCTGGGCAGAGACCCAGTACTTC. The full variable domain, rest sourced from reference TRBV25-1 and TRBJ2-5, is EADIYQTPRYLVIGTGKKITLECSQTMGHDKMYWYQQDPGMELHLIHYSYGVNSTEKGDLSSESTVSRIRTEHFPLTLESARPSHTSQYLCASSSGTGVGWAETQYFGPGTRLLVL.

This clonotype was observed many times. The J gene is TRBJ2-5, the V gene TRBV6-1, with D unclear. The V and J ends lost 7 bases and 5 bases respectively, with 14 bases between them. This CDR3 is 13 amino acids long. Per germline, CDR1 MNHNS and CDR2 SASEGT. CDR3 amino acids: CASTPEVEETQYF. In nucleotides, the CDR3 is TGTGCCAGCACCCCAGAGGTTGAGGAGACCCAGTACTTC.

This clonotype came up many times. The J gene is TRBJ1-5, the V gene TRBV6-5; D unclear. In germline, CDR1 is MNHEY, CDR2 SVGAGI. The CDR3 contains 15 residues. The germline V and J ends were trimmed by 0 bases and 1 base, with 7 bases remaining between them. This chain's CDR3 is CASSYSRRSNQPQHF. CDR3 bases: TGTGCCAGCAGTTACTCGCGGCGGAGCAATCAGCCCCAGCATTTT.

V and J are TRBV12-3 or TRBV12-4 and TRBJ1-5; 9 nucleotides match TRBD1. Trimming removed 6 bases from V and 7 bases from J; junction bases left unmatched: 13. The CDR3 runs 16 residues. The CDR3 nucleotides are TGTGCCAGCAGCCAAGCCGGGACAGGGTTCGGGCAGCCCCAGCATTTT. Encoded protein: CASSQAGTGFGQPQHF.

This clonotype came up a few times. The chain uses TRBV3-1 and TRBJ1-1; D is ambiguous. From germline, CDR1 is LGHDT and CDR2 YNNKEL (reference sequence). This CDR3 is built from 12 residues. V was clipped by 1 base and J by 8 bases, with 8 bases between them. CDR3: CASSQAPTEAFF. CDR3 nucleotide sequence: TGTGCCAGCAGCCAAGCCCCGACAGAAGCTTTCTTT.